This T cell receptor (beta chain) comes out of a study of blood T cell repertoires in COVID-19. About the research overall: Researchers got acute and convalescent COVID-19 samples from the United States, Italy and Spain. The cDNA or gDNA used as material had been derived from T cells, B-cell-depleted T cells, or PBMCs.

Original processing notes: Amplification of reference gene primers provided the estimated nucleated cell counts. The repertoire was sequenced with immunoSEQ multiplex PCR; TCRdb's copy has only in-frame clones and lacks some. Clone size and V and J calls were adopted from that table, with D and trimming inferred from the DNA. The sample holds 200,000 to 300,000 clones, roughly 86% seen once. The V end lost 0 bases, the J end lost 0 bases, and 12 bases lay between the germline ends. The CDR3 spans 16 residues. Germline lookup yields CDR1 MNHEY and CDR2 SVGAGI. This sequence originates from a man between 45 and 60 years old with acute or convalescent COVID-19. The chain is built from TRBV6-5 and TRBJ2-7; D is uncertain. What was sequenced was peripheral blood. The CDR3 region is CASSYSSLKLSYEQYF. CDR3 DNA sequence: TGTGCCAGCAGTTACTCGAGTCTTAAGCTCTCCTACGAGCAGTACTTC.